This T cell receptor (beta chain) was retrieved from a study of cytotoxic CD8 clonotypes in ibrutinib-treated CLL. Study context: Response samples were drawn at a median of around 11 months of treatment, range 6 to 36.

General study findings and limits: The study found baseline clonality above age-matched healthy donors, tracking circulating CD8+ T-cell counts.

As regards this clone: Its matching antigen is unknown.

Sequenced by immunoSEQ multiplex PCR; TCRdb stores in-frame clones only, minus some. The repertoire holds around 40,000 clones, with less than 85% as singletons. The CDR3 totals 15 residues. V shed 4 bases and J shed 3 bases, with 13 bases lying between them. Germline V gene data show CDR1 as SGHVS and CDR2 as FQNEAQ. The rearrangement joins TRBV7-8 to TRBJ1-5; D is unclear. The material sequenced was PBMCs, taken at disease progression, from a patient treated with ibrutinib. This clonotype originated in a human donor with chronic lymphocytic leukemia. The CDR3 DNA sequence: TGTGCCAGCAGCTCCCGACCCTCAATCAATCAGCCCCAGCATTTT. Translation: CASSSRPSINQPQHF.